This TCR beta chain came from a study of T-cell memory formation after mild COVID-19. Study-level results: CD4+ clones that contracted lay mainly in CM and EM; CD8+ ones lay in EMRA. Among clones peaking at day 37 in the second wave, SARS-CoV-2 specificity remained unconfirmed. Day 15 to 85 contractors were CD4/CD8 balanced; later expanders leaned CD4+.

In TCRdb, the 5' RACE reads were re-called with MiXCR into one record per CDR3 protein. Of 350,000 to 400,000 distinct CDR3 sequences in the sample, approximately 14% were seen once. Per germline, CDR1 SGHDT and CDR2 YYEEEE. V was cut by 2 bases and J by 2 bases, with 13 bases left in between. This CDR3 contains 15 residues. This clonotype was detected a few times. Its antigen is unidentified. The chain links TRBV5-6 to TRBJ1-2; D is uncertain. Sequenced sample: PBMCs or a T cell subset sorted from them (not recorded which). This TCR was sampled from a man aged 18 to 29 who had mild COVID-19 (a few samples of this study predate the infection). Cell type and time point are not known. The CDR3 region has the DNA TGTGCCAGCAGCTTTGCGTTTTCCGGGAACTATGGCTACACCTTC. Amino acids: CASSFAFSGNYGYTF.